The 13 T cell receptor beta chains in this list originate from one sample, sequenced in a study of beta chain features in type 1 diabetes. General observations from the study: There was a moderate but significant shortening of TCRB CDR3s in all four CD4+ subsets of Type 1 diabetes patients.

Isolated RNA was reverse transcribed in full, so expressed TCRB transcripts were sequenced. Produced via immunoSEQ multiplex PCR; TCRdb's table is partial and in-frame only. Altogether about 360,000 clones are present, approximately 12% being singletons, with the ten largest covering about 0.01%. These TCRs' antigens remain unknown. Sequenced sample: naive CD4+ T cells from blood. These receptors all stem from a woman under 30 with type 1 diabetes.

This clone was observed a few times. The rearrangement joins TRBV5-1 to TRBJ2-3, with a weak D call TRBD1 (6 bases). V was cut by 4 bases and J by 0 bases, with 15 bases left in between. The V gene's germline CDR1 is SGHRS and CDR2 YFSETQ. This CDR3 region has 16 residues. CDR3 amino acids: CASSAYRASSTDTQYF. In DNA form, the CDR3 reads TGCGCCAGCAGCGCCTACAGGGCCTCTAGCACAGATACGCAGTATTTT. Filled out from reference TRBV5-1 and TRBJ2-3, the complete variable domain reads KAGVTQTPRYLIKTRGQQVTLSCSPISGHRSVSWYQQTPGQGLQFLFEYFSETQRNKGNFPGRFSGRQFSNSRSEMNVSTLELGDSALYLCASSAYRASSTDTQYFGPGTRLTVL.

This clone was counted only a few times. J is TRBJ2-1 and V is TRBV5-4; a weak D match, TRBD2 (6 bases). The ends were cut back, 6 bases at V and 3 bases at J, with 13 bases in the middle. The CDR3 extends over 14 amino acids. Germline values: CDR1 SGHNT, CDR2 YYREEE (reference sequence). CDR3 in amino acids: CASTAGGNYNEQFF. For the CDR3, the DNA is TGTGCCAGCACCGCCGGGGGAAACTACAATGAGCAGTTCTTC.

The V and J genes are TRBV29-1 and TRBJ1-2; the D is unclear. This CDR3 has 14 amino acids. Deletions cut 6 bases from V and 2 bases from J, with 16 bases between. CDR1 is SQVTM, CDR2 ANQGSEA, per germline. CDR3 DNA: TGCAGCGTCGGCCGTGAGAGGTCAAACTATGGCTACACCTTC. Protein sequence: CSVGRERSNYGYTF. Supplemented by reference TRBV29-1 and TRBJ1-2, the full variable domain reads SAVISQKPSRDICQRGTSLTIQCQVDSQVTMMFWYRQQPGQSLTLIATANQGSEATYESGFVIDKFPISRPNLTFSTLTVSNMSPEDSSIYLCSVGRERSNYGYTFGSGTRLTVV.

This rearrangement joins TRBV28 to TRBJ2-1; TRBD2 might be the D (5 bases). There are 14 residues in the CDR3. Deletions cut 5 bases from V and 12 bases from J, with 20 bases between. Germline CDR1 MDHEN, CDR2 SYDVKM. CDR3 protein: CASSPPQRSRWQFF. The CDR3 bases are TGTGCCAGCAGTCCCCCTCAGCGGTCCCGGTGGCAGTTCTTC.

The chain joins TRBV12-5 to TRBJ1-2, with 8 bases fitting TRBD1. The CDR3 has 12 residues. Unmatched junction bases numbered 5, after V lost 6 bases and J lost 8 bases. CDR1 is LGHNT and CDR2 is FRNRAP in the germline V gene. The CDR3, as DNA: TGTGCTAGTGGATCCAGGGGGCGCGGCTACACCTTC. Translating gives CASGSRGRGYTF.

This sequence joins TRBV11-2 and TRBJ1-5; the match to TRBD1 covers 8 bases. The length of the CDR3 is 13 residues. Germline trimming cut 5 bases from V and 7 bases from J; bases unmatched to any gene: 4. Germline V gives CDR1 SGHAT, CDR2 FQNNGV. The CDR3 reads CASSQTGVQPQHF. The CDR3 DNA reads TGTGCCAGCAGCCAGACAGGGGTCCAGCCCCAGCATTTT.

The gene calls are TRBV19 and TRBJ2-1; possible D gene TRBD2, 6 bases. V was shortened by 5 bases and J by 2 bases, with 13 bases between the two germline ends. Per the germline V gene, CDR1 is LNHDA and CDR2 is SQIVND (reference sequence). This CDR3 spans 15 amino acids. CDR3 sequence (DNA): TGTGCCAGTAGTCCCGGTGCGGGACCCTACAATGAGCAGTTCTTC. As protein: CASSPGAGPYNEQFF.

This chain joins TRBV20-1 and TRBJ1-2; possible D gene TRBD1, 5 bases. Germline V gives CDR1 DFQATT, CDR2 SNEGSKA (reference sequence). Trimming shortened V by 6 bases and J by 6 bases, and 11 bases separated the two germline ends. The CDR3 covers 11 residues. The CDR3 DNA is TGCAGTGCAGGGGCATTGAATGGCTACACCTTC. It yields the protein CSAGALNGYTF.

The chain uses TRBV11-3 and TRBJ2-7, with D uncertain. This CDR3 spans 12 amino acids. V lost 1 base and J lost 3, with 4 bases in between. Germline-derived CDR1 and CDR2 are SGHNT and YENEEA. CDR3 region: CASSLGSYEQYF. As DNA, the CDR3 is TGTGCCAGCAGCTTAGGCAGCTACGAGCAGTACTTC.

This clone came up a few times. The chain employs TRBV27 and TRBJ2-5, with 9 bases matching TRBD2. The trim removed 2 bases at V and 4 bases at J, leaving 11 bases unmatched. The CDR3 loop spans 17 amino acids. Germline CDR1 is MNHEY and CDR2 is SMNVEV (reference sequence). The CDR3 loop reads CASSLRGGTSMSETQYF. CDR3 DNA: TGTGCCAGCAGTTTACGGGGCGGGACTAGCATGTCAGAGACCCAGTACTTC.

The V and J genes are TRBV9 and TRBJ1-5; a possible D gene is TRBD1 (6 bases). Germline V gene data show CDR1 as SGDLS and CDR2 as YYNGEE. The V gene lost 4 bases and the J gene lost 5 bases, with 13 bases spanning the gap. CDR3 size: 14 residues. The CDR3 sequence is CASSPPGVHQPQHF. CDR3 DNA: TGTGCCAGCAGCCCCCCAGGGGTGCATCAGCCCCAGCATTTT.

Of note for this clone: This likely comes from a read error, as the CDR3 has no conserved phenylalanine or tryptophan at its end. Because the CDR3's place on the DNA is in doubt, the DNA is left out and the CDR3 is given as listed by TCRdb. V usage is TRBV19 and J usage is TRBJ2-7; the listed D gene, TRBD1, was not tested against the DNA. The CDR3 has 8 residues if both end residues are counted. Per the germline V gene, CDR1 is LNHDA and CDR2 is SQIVND (reference sequence). CDR3 protein: CATTTGKL.

The V gene is TRBV15, the J gene TRBJ1-3; weak D call: TRBD1 (6 bases). Germline V gene lookup returns CDR1 LNHNV and CDR2 YYDKDF (reference sequence). The CDR3 runs to 15 residues. Trimming shortened V by 1 base and J by 4 bases, and 11 bases separated the two germline ends. The CDR3 coding sequence is TGTGCCACCAGCAGAGCAGGGGATGTAGGAAACACCATATATTTT. Translation gives CATSRAGDVGNTIYF.